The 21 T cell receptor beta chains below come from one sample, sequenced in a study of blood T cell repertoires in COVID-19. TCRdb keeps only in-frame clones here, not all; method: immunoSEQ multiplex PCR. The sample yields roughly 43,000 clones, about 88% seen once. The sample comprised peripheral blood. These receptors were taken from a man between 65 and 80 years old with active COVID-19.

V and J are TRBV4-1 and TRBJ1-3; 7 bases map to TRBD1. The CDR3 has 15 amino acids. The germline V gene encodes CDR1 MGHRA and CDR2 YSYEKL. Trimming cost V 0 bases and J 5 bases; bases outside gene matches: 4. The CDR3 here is CASSQEDRVRNTIYF. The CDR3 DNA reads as TGCGCCAGCAGCCAAGAAGACAGGGTTAGAAACACCATATATTTT.

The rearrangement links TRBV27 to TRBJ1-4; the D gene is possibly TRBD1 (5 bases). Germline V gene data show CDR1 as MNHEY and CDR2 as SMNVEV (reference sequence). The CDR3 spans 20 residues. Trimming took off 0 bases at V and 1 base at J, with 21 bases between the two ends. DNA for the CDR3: TGTGCCAGCAGTTTATCGATTGGCCAAAGTGGGGGGATAACTAATGAAAAACTGTTTTTT. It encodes CASSLSIGQSGGITNEKLFF.

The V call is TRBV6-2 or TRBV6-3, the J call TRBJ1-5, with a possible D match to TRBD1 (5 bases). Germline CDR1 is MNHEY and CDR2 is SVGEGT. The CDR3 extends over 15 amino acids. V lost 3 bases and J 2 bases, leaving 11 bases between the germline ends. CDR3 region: CASSYSGGGNQPQHF. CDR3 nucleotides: TGTGCCAGCAGTTATTCGGGGGGGGGCAATCAGCCCCAGCATTTT.

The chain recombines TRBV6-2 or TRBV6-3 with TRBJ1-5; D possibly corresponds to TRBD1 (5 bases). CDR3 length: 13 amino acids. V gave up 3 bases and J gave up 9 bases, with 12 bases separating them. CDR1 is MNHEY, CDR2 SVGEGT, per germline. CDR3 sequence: CASSYDGARPQHF. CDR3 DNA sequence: TGTGCCAGCAGTTATGATGGGGCACGGCCCCAGCATTTT.

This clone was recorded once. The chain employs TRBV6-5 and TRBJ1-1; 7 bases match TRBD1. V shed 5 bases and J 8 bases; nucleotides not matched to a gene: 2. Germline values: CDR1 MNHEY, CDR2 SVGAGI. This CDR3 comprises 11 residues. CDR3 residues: CASSRQGEAFF. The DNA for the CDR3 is TGTGCCAGCAGTCGACAGGGAGAAGCTTTCTTT.

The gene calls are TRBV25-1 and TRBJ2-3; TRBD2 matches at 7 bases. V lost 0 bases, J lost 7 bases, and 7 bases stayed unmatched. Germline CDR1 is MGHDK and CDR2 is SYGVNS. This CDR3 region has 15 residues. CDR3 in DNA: TGTGCCAGCAGTGAATATCAAGCGGGGAGACATACGCAGTATTTT. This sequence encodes CASSEYQAGRHTQYF. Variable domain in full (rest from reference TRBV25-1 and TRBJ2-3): EADIYQTPRYLVIGTGKKITLECSQTMGHDKMYWYQQDPGMELHLIHYSYGVNSTEKGDLSSESTVSRIRTEHFPLTLESARPSHTSQYLCASSEYQAGRHTQYFGPGTRLTVL.

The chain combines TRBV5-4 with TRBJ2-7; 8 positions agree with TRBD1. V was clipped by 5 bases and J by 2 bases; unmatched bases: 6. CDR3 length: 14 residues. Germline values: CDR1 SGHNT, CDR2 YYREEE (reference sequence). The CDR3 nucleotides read TGTGCCAGCAGGTACGGGACAGGCCCCTACGAGCAGTACTTC. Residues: CASRYGTGPYEQYF.

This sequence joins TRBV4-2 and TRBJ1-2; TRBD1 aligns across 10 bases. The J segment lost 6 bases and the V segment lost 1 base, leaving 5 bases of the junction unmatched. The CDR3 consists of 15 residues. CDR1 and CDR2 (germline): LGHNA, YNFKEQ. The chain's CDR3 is CASSQVGQGNHGYTF. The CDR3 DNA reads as TGTGCCAGCAGCCAAGTGGGACAGGGGAATCATGGCTACACCTTC.

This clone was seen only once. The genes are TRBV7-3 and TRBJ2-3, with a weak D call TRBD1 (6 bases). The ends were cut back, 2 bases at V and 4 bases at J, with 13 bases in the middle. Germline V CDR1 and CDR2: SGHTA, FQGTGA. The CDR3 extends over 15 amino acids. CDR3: CASSLVSGVADTQYF. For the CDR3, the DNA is TGTGCCAGCAGCTTAGTTTCAGGGGTGGCAGATACGCAGTATTTT.

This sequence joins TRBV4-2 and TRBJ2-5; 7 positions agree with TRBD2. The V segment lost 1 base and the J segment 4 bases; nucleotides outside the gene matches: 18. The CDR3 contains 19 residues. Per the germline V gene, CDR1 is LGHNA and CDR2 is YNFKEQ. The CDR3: CASSQGVPKTRGRVETQYF. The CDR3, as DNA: TGTGCCAGCAGCCAAGGGGTCCCCAAGACTAGAGGGAGGGTAGAGACCCAGTACTTC.

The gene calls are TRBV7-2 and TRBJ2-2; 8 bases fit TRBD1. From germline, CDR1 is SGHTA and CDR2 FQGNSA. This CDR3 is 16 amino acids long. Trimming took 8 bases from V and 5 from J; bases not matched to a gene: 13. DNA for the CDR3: TGTGCCAGCTTGCAGGGGGCAAGGGGATGGACCGGGGAGCTGTTTTTT. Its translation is CASLQGARGWTGELFF.

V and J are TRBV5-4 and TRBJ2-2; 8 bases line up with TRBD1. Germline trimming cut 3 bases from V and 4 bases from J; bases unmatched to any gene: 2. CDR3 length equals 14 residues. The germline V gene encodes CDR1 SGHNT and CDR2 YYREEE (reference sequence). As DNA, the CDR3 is TGTGCCAGCAGCTCCGGACAGGGCACCGGGGAGCTGTTTTTT. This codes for CASSSGQGTGELFF.

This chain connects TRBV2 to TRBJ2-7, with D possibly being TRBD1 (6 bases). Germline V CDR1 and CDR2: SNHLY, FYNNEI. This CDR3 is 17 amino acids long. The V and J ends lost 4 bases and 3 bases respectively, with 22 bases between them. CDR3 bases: TGTGCCAGCAGTGTAAGGACAGATGGTTTGCTCCTCTACGAGCAGTACTTC. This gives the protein CASSVRTDGLLLYEQYF.

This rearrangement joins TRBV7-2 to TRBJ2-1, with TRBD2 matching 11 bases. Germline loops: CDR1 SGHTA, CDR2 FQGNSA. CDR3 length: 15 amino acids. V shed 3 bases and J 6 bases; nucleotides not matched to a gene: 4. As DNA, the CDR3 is TGTGCCAGCAGCTTGACTAGCGGGGACCCCAATGAGCAGTTCTTC. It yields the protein CASSLTSGDPNEQFF. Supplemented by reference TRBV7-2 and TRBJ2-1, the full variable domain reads GAGVSQSPSNKVTEKGKDVELRCDPISGHTALYWYRQSLGQGLEFLIYFQGNSAPDKSGLPSDRFSAERTGGSVSTLTIQRTQQEDSAVYLCASSLTSGDPNEQFFGPGTRLTVL.

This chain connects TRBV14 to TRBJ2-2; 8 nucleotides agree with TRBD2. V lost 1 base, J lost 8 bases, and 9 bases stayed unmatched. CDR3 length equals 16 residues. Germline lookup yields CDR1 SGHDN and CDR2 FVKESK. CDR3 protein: CASSQVVFSGAGELFF. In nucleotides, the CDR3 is TGTGCCAGCAGCCAAGTTGTCTTTAGCGGGGCAGGGGAGCTGTTTTTT.

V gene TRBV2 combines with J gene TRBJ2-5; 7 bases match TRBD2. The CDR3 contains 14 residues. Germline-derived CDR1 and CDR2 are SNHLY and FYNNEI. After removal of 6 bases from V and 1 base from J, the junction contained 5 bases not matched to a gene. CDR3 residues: CASRPGGSQETQYF. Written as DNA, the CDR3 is TGTGCCAGCAGACCGGGGGGTTCCCAAGAGACCCAGTACTTC.

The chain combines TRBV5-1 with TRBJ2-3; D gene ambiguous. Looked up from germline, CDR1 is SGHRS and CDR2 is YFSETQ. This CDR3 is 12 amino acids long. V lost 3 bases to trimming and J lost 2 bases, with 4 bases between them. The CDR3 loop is CASSSLTDTQYF. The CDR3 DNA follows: TGCGCCAGCAGCTCCCTCACAGATACGCAGTATTTT.

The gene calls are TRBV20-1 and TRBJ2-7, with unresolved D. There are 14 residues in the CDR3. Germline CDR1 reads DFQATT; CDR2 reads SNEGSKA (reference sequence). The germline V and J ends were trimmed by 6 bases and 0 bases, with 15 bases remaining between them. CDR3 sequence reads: CSASGQKNSYEQYF. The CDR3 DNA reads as TGCAGTGCAAGTGGTCAGAAAAACTCCTACGAGCAGTACTTC.

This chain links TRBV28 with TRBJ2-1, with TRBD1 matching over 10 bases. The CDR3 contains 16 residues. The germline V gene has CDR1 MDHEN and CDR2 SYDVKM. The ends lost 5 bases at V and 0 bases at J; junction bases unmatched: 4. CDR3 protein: CASSGQGDSSYNEQFF. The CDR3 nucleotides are TGTGCCAGCAGTGGACAGGGGGATAGCTCCTACAATGAGCAGTTCTTC.

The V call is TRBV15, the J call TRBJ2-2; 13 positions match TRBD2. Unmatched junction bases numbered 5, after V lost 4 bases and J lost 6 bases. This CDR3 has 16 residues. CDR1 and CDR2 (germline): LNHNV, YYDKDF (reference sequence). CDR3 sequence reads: CATSTGGTSGAGELFF. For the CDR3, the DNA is TGTGCCACCAGCACAGGTGGGACTAGCGGGGCCGGGGAGCTGTTTTTT.

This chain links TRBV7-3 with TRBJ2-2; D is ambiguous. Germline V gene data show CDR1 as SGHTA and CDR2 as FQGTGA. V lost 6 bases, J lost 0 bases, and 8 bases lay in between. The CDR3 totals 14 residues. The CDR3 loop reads CASRASTNTGELFF. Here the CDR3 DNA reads TGTGCCAGCAGAGCGTCTACGAACACCGGGGAGCTGTTTTTT.